The TCR beta chain described here comes from a study of T-cell reconstitution after alpha-beta-depleted transplantation in children. This sample's TCRbeta library carried unique molecular identifier barcodes. TCRdb independently ran MiXCR on the PCR reads; one entry per CDR3 protein. This table has roughly 200,000 distinct CDR3 sequences, under 9.5% appearing once. The CDR3 covers 15 residues. The V gene's germline CDR1 is MGHRA and CDR2 YSYEKL. Trimming stripped 0 bases from V and 5 bases from J, with 13 bases between. The chain has TRBV4-1 and TRBJ1-2; D gene ambiguous. Sequences were derived from PBMCs from the stem cell graft donor, sampled from the stem cell graft. The origin of this receptor is a human donor who donated a stem cell graft to a child with acute lymphoblastic leukemia. In DNA, the CDR3 is TGCGCCAGCAGCCAAGATCCAGGCAGTGCGTATGGCTACACCTTC. Translated: CASSQDPGSAYGYTF.